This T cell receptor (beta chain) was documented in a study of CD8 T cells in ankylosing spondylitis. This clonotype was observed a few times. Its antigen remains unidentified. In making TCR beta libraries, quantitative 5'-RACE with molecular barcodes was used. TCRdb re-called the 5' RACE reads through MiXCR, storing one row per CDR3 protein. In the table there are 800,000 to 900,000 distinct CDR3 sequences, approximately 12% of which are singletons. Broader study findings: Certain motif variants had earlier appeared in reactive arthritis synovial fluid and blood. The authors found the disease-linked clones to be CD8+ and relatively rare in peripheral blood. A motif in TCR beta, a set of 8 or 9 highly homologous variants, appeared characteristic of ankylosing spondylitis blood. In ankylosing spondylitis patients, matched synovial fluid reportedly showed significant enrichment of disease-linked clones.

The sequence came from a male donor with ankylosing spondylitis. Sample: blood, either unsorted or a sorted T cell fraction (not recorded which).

This chain's CDR3 is CASSEGASPKNTF. The CDR3 DNA reads TGTGCCAGCAGTGAGGGGGCTAGCCCTAAGAACACCTTC. The chain joins TRBV6-1 to TRBJ1-2; TRBD1 is a possible D gene (6 bases). The CDR3 loop spans 13 amino acids. Trimming pared 3 bases from V and 12 bases from J, leaving 17 bases between. Germline CDR1 reads MNHNS; CDR2 reads SASEGT.